Listed here is a single T cell receptor (beta chain). Its target is unknown. Without the conserved terminal phenylalanine or tryptophan, this CDR3 likely stems from a read error. The limits of the CDR3 on the DNA are not certain, so only TCRdb's listed CDR3 is given. Including both end residues, the CDR3 is 16 amino acids long. Germline V gene sequence: CDR1 SGHAT, CDR2 FQNNGV. From around 500 ng total RNA, TCR beta cDNA was generated with a primer in the constant region. Construction of TCR beta libraries relied on three successive nested multiplex PCR rounds employing slightly modified ARM-PCR. The two initial PCR rounds, roughly 10 cycles each, used TRBV1-TRBV30 forward and C-beta reverse primers. TCRdb re-called the multiplex PCR reads through MiXCR, storing one row per CDR3 protein. The sample holds about 78,000 distinct CDR3 sequences, more than 60% seen once. These data come from a study of tumor-infiltrating lymphocytes in primary liver carcinoma. Study-level background: These patients were men and women whose ages were 30 to 69 years. Findings and caveats of the study: It was in tumors, not blood, that the top-250-clone fraction was significantly higher (p = 0.039).

Co-extracting RNA and DNA was done with roughly 18-32 mg of unsorted bulk tissue as input. Patients underwent resection of primary liver carcinoma. V gene TRBV11-2 combines with J gene TRBJ2-5; TRBD2, the D gene given by the table, was not confirmed from the DNA. The source is a man between 35 and 55 years old with primary liver carcinoma and hepatitis B virus infection. Sequenced sample: liver tumor tissue from sampling region 4. The subset was: tumor region T4, right-lateral pole. CDR3 amino acids: CTSSLGSSGPGETQYL.